This paragraph covers one T cell receptor (beta chain) sequence. This CDR3 region has 15 residues. V lost 6 bases, J lost 0 bases, and 13 bases lay in between. The germline CDR1 and CDR2 sequences are SNHLY and FYNNEI. The record originates from a study of OX40 agonist ivuxolimab in advanced cancers. Overall study: Earlier treatment with anti-PD-1, anti-PD-L1 or anti-CTLA-4 was permitted, and approximately 38% had received some.

Data came from immunoSEQ multiplex PCR; TCRdb stores just in-frame clones and leaves some out. The sample consists of 90,000 to 95,000 clones, approximately 81% of them appearing once. The chain couples TRBV2 to TRBJ2-3; tentative D call: TRBD1 (5 bases). The clonotype was recovered from an adult with an advanced solid tumor such as melanoma, head and neck, liver or kidney cancer. Sequenced here: CD4+ or CD8+ T cells sorted from blood, sampled in a trial of the OX40 agonist ivuxolimab. This CDR3 reads CASRRDSRSTDTQYF. The CDR3 nucleotides read TGTGCCAGCAGGAGAGACAGCCGGAGCACAGATACGCAGTATTTT.